A selection of T cell receptor beta chains follows, all from one sample in a study of CD8 T cells in ankylosing spondylitis. MiXCR was run by TCRdb on the 5' RACE reads, yielding one entry per CDR3 protein. The data contain about 220,000 distinct CDR3 sequences, under 30% of them seen just once; the ten biggest clones take up around 6.3%. The source material was blood, either unsorted or a sorted T cell fraction (not recorded which). These receptors came from a male donor with ankylosing spondylitis or in good health (not recorded which). CDR3s include the opening cysteine and the closing phenylalanine or tryptophan. Each record gives: V gene, clone size, J gene, D gene, CDR3 protein, CDR3 DNA. D genes are given only for firm matches. Clone size, where shown, is once, few, many, or a class for clones that have expanded.

>TRBV15|many|TRBJ2-1|TRBD2
CATSREETSGSYNEQFF
TGTGCCACCAGCAGAGAGGAGACTAGCGGGAGCTACAATGAGCAGTTCTTC
>TRBV4-2|many|TRBJ2-1|TRBD1
CASSQHLLQGNNEQFF
TGTGCCAGCAGCCAACACCTCCTACAGGGGAACAATGAGCAGTTCTTC
>TRBV5-6|many|TRBJ2-7|TRBD2
CASSFSSGSLEQYF
TGTGCCAGCAGCTTCAGTAGCGGGAGCCTCGAGCAGTACTTC
>TRBV10-3|-|TRBJ2-7|TRBD2
CAIRREDYEQYF
TGTGCCATCAGGCGGGAGGACTACGAGCAGTACTTC
>TRBV4-3|-|TRBJ1-4|TRBD1
CAIPKGQYNEKLFF
TGCGCCATCCCTAAGGGACAGTATAATGAAAAACTGTTTTTT
>TRBV18|-|TRBJ2-7|TRBD2
CASSPLAGGSYEQYF
TGTGCCAGCTCACCGTTGGCGGGAGGCTCCTACGAGCAGTACTTC
>TRBV10-3|few|TRBJ2-3|TRBD1
CAISGTGGADTQYF
TGTGCCATCAGCGGGACAGGGGGCGCAGATACGCAGTATTTT
>TRBV14|many|TRBJ2-1|-
CASSPVFDYSYNEQFF
TGTGCCAGCAGCCCCGTCTTCGATTACTCCTACAATGAGCAGTTCTTC
>TRBV12-3/TRBV12-4|many|TRBJ2-7|TRBD2
CASSQWTSGSYEQYF
TGTGCCAGCAGTCAGTGGACTAGCGGGAGCTACGAGCAGTACTTC
>TRBV12-3/TRBV12-4|-|TRBJ2-1|-
CASSLGQGVLNEQFF
TGTGCCAGCAGTTTGGGACAAGGGGTCCTCAATGAGCAGTTCTTC
>TRBV7-8|many|TRBJ1-2|-
CASSPSGAVGYTF
TGTGCCAGCAGCCCCTCGGGGGCCGTTGGCTACACCTTC
>TRBV6-1|-|TRBJ2-7|TRBD1
CASRTTGVIIHEQYF
TGTGCCAGCAGAACCACAGGGGTGATAATCCACGAGCAGTACTTC
>TRBV20-1|few|TRBJ2-7|TRBD2
CSASSPSGSYEQYF
TGCAGTGCTAGTTCCCCTAGCGGGAGCTACGAGCAGTACTTC
>TRBV5-6|-|TRBJ2-7|-
CASSRRPGDEQYF
TGTGCCAGCAGCCGAAGGCCGGGGGACGAGCAGTACTTC
>TRBV3-1|few|TRBJ1-6|-
CASSQDIGDSPLHF
TGTGCCAGCAGCCAAGATATAGGGGATTCACCCCTCCACTTT
>TRBV25-1|-|TRBJ2-5|-
CASSEITETQYF
TGTGCCAGCAGCGAGATTACTGAGACCCAGTACTTC
>TRBV6-5|few|TRBJ1-2|-
CASSYSGAGANYGYTF
TGTGCCAGCAGTTACTCAGGGGCAGGGGCTAACTATGGCTACACCTTC
>TRBV5-1|-|TRBJ2-7|-
CASSPGGAGPGLSYEQYF
TGCGCCAGCAGCCCGGGGGGCGCTGGGCCAGGGTTGTCCTACGAGCAGTACTTC
>TRBV7-3|many|TRBJ2-1|TRBD2
CASSLIGGGGYNEQFF
TGTGCCAGCAGCTTAATAGGCGGGGGAGGGTACAATGAGCAGTTCTTC
>TRBV29-1|few|TRBJ2-4|TRBD2
CSVEDRRGKNIQYF
TGCAGCGTTGAAGATCGGCGGGGGAAAAACATTCAGTACTTC
>TRBV6-2/TRBV6-3|many|TRBJ2-1|-
CASSYLSPEANEQFF
TGTGCCAGCAGTTACCTATCCCCAGAGGCCAATGAGCAGTTCTTC
>TRBV12-3/TRBV12-4|many|TRBJ1-2|TRBD1
CASTRQGARGYTF
TGTGCCAGCACCCGACAGGGGGCGAGGGGCTACACCTTC
>TRBV15|few|TRBJ2-7|TRBD1
CATSRDRGQGASYEQYF
TGTGCCACCAGCAGGGATCGGGGACAGGGGGCGTCCTACGAGCAGTACTTC
>TRBV20-1|-|TRBJ2-2|-
CSASSSQHGELFF
TGCAGTGCTAGTTCAAGTCAGCACGGGGAGCTGTTTTTT
>TRBV27|many|TRBJ1-2|-
CASSFGDAFDPTF
TGTGCCAGCAGTTTCGGGGATGCCTTCGACCCCACCTTC
>TRBV20-1|many|TRBJ2-5|-
CSATTRQETQYF
TGCAGTGCTACCACGAGACAAGAGACCCAGTACTTC
>TRBV5-1|many|TRBJ2-1|-
CASSLVQGSDEQFF
TGCGCCAGCAGCTTGGTACAGGGTAGCGATGAGCAGTTCTTC
>TRBV5-1|-|TRBJ2-5|TRBD2
CASSLGLAGEAETQYF
TGCGCCAGCAGCTTGGGACTAGCGGGAGAGGCAGAGACCCAGTACTTC
>TRBV6-1|many|TRBJ2-5|TRBD2
CASSPSGVETQYF
TGTGCCAGCAGTCCTAGCGGGGTGGAGACCCAGTACTTC
>TRBV14|many|TRBJ2-7|TRBD2
CASSRGLAGSVAYF
TGTGCCAGCAGCCGAGGACTAGCAGGATCCGTGGCGTACTTC
>TRBV28|few|TRBJ1-5|-
CATQGGNQPQHF
TGTGCCACGCAGGGAGGCAATCAGCCCCAGCATTTT
>TRBV5-1|many|TRBJ2-3|TRBD1
CASSFNRGRDTQYF
TGCGCCAGCAGCTTTAACAGGGGGCGAGATACGCAGTATTTT
>TRBV5-1|many|TRBJ2-2|TRBD2
CASSTGTSGLELFF
TGCGCCAGCAGCACTGGGACTAGCGGTTTAGAGCTGTTTTTT
>TRBV28|-|TRBJ2-7|TRBD1
CASSYRGDRYEQYF
TGTGCCAGCAGTTACAGGGGGGATCGCTACGAGCAGTACTTC
>TRBV5-1|few|TRBJ2-2|-
CASSSGGDAGELFF
TGCGCCAGCAGCAGTGGCGGGGACGCCGGGGAGCTGTTTTTT
>TRBV20-1|few|TRBJ2-4|-
CSALPPGSTKNIQYF
TGCAGTGCCTTACCGCCAGGGTCTACCAAAAACATTCAGTACTTC
>TRBV19|many|TRBJ2-2|-
CASSTYTGELFF
TGTGCCAGTAGTACCTACACCGGGGAGCTGTTTTTT
>TRBV10-3|-|TRBJ2-7|-
CAISRTSSSYEQYF
TGTGCCATCAGCAGGACTTCGAGCTCCTACGAGCAGTACTTC
>TRBV28|many|TRBJ2-5|TRBD2
CATLAGGQETQYF
TGTGCCACCTTAGCGGGAGGACAAGAGACCCAGTACTTC
>TRBV21-1|many|TRBJ2-1|-
CASSKGPFISYNEQFF
TGTGCCAGCAGCAAAGGGCCATTTATCTCCTACAATGAGCAGTTCTTC
>TRBV20-1|-|TRBJ2-2|TRBD2
CSARDGGSAGELFF
TGCAGTGCTAGAGATGGCGGGAGTGCCGGGGAGCTGTTTTTT
>TRBV20-1|-|TRBJ1-1|-
CSAGRGVLNTEAFF
TGCAGTGCTGGGAGGGGGGTATTGAACACTGAAGCTTTCTTT
>TRBV5-1|many|TRBJ2-1|-
CASSFSQDVYNEQFF
TGCGCCAGCAGCTTCAGTCAGGACGTATACAATGAGCAGTTCTTC
>TRBV12-5|-|TRBJ2-3|TRBD2
CASGLVPSGRVADTQYF
TGTGCTAGTGGTTTGGTCCCTAGCGGGAGAGTCGCAGATACGCAGTATTTT
>TRBV12-3/TRBV12-4|-|TRBJ1-5|-
CASNAGLRQPQHF
TGTGCCAGCAATGCGGGCCTTAGGCAGCCCCAGCATTTT
>TRBV20-1|few|TRBJ2-1|TRBD1
CSASKQGWNEQFF
TGCAGTGCTAGCAAACAGGGGTGGAATGAGCAGTTCTTC
>TRBV20-1|few|TRBJ2-1|-
CSAGDLQSYNEQFF
TGCAGTGCCGGGGATTTACAGTCCTACAATGAGCAGTTCTTC
>TRBV7-8|few|TRBJ2-5|-
CASSLAPGGSKTQYF
TGTGCCAGCAGCTTAGCGCCTGGGGGGTCAAAGACCCAGTACTTC